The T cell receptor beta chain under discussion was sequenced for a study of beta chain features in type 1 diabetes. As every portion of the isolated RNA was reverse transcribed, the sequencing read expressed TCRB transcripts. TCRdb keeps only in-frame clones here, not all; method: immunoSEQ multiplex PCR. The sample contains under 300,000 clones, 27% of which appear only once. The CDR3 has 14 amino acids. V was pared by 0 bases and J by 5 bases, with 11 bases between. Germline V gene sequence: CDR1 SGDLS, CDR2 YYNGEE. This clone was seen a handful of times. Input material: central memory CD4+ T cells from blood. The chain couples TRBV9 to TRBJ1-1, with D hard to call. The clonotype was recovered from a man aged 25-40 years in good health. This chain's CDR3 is CASSVGEGDTEAFF. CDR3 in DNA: TGTGCCAGCAGCGTAGGCGAGGGTGATACTGAAGCTTTCTTT.